The 2 T cell receptor beta chains below were found in one sample sequenced in a study of cytotoxic CD8 clonotypes in ibrutinib-treated CLL (dated by TCRdb to the early 2020s). The sample's time point, from its label and the paper: 12 months on ibrutinib. The protocol used for the library was the immunoSEQ multiplex PCR assay. TCRdb re-hosts the immuneACCESS table, in-frame sequences only. Its copies lack some clones; in the studies checked, an unresolved V gene accounts for under half of them, and the cause for the rest is not known. The sample contains 200,000 to 250,000 clones, 60% to 80% of them found a single time. The ten most abundant clones make up more than 4.5% of the sample. The material was PBMCs, obtained after 12 months of ibrutinib treatment. These receptors all come from a human donor with chronic lymphocytic leukemia.

CDR3 amino acids: CASRAGGFSYEQYF. The CDR3 DNA reads as TGTGCCAGCAGAGCGGGAGGGTTCTCCTACGAGCAGTACTTC. The chain uses TRBV7-2 and TRBJ2-7; TRBD2 aligns across 10 bases. This CDR3 comprises 14 residues. V lost 6 bases and J lost 0; bases outside the gene matches: 2. Germline V CDR1 and CDR2: SGHTA, FQGNSA.

V usage is TRBV30 and J usage is TRBJ2-7, with a tentative D call TRBD2 (5 bases). Germline values: CDR1 GTSNPN, CDR2 SVGIG (reference sequence). This CDR3 spans 12 amino acids. V dropped 0 bases and J dropped 7 bases, with 10 bases sitting between them. The CDR3 here is CAWSVATGEQYF. The CDR3 DNA follows: TGTGCCTGGAGTGTCGCAACGGGGGAGCAGTACTTC.